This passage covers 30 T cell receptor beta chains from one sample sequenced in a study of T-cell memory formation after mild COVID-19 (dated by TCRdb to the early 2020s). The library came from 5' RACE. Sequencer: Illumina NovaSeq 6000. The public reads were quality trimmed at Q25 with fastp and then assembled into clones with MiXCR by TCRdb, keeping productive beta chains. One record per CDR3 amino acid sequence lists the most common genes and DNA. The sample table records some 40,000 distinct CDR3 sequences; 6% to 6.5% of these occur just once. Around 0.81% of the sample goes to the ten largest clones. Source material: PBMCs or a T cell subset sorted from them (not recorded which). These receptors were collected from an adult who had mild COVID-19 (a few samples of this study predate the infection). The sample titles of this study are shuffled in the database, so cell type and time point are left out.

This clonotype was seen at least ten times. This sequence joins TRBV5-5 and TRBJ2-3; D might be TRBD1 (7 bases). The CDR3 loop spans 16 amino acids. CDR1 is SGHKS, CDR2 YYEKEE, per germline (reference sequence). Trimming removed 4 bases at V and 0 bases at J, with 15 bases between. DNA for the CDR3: TGTGCCAGCAGCGACCTCAGGGGGACTAGCACAGATACGCAGTATTTT. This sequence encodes CASSDLRGTSTDTQYF.

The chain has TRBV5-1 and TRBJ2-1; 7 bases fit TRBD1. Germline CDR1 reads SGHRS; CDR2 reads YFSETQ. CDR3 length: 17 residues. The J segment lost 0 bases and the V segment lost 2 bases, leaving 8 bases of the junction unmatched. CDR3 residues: CASSLTGVRSSYNEQFF. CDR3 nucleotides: TGCGCCAGCAGCTTAACAGGGGTCCGCAGCTCCTACAATGAGCAGTTCTTC.

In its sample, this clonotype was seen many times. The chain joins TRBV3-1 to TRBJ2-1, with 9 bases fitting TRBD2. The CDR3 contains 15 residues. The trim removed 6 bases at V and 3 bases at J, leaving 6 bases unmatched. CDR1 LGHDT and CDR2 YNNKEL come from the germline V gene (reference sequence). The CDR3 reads CASSRLTSGYNEQFF. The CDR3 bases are TGTGCCAGCAGTCGACTGACTAGCGGCTACAATGAGCAGTTCTTC.

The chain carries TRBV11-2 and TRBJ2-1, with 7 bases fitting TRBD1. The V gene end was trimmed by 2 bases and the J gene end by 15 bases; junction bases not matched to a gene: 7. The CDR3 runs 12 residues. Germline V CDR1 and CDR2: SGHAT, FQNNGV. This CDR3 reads CASSLPPGQLFF. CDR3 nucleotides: TGTGCCAGCAGCTTACCTCCGGGACAGCTGTTCTTC.

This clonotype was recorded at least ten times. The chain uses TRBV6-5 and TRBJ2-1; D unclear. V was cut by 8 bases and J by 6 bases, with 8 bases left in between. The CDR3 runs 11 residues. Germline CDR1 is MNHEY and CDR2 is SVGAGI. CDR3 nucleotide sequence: TGTGCCAGCCTTTGGGGCAATGAGCAGTTCTTC. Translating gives CASLWGNEQFF.

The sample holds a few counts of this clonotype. The CDR3 reads CATSREGSLNTEAFF. CDR3 nucleotides: TGTGCCACCAGCAGAGAGGGCTCCTTGAACACTGAAGCTTTCTTT. The rearrangement uses TRBV15 and TRBJ1-1; D gene unclear. Trimming shortened V by 0 bases and J by 0 bases, and 8 bases separated the two germline ends. The CDR3 extends over 15 amino acids. The germline gives CDR1 LNHNV, CDR2 YYDKDF (reference sequence).

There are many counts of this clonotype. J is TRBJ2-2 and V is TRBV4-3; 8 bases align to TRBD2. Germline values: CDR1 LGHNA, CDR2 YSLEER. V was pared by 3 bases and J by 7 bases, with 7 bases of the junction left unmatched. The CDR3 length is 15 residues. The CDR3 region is CASSQGLDRGGELFF. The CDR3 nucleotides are TGCGCCAGCAGCCAGGGACTAGATCGGGGCGGGGAGCTGTTTTTT.

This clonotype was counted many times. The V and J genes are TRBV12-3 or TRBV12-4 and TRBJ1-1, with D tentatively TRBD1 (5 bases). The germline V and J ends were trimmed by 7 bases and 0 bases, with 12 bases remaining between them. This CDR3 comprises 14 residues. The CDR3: CASTARDLNTEAFF. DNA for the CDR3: TGTGCCAGCACTGCCAGGGATCTGAACACTGAAGCTTTCTTT.

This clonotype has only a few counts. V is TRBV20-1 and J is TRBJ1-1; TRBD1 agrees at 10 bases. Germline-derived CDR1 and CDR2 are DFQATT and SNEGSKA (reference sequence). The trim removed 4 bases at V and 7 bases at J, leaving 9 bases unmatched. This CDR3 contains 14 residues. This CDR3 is CSAMVTGGSGEAFF. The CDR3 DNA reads TGCAGTGCTATGGTGACAGGGGGCAGCGGTGAAGCTTTCTTT.

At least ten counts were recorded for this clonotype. CDR3 nucleotide sequence: TGCGCCAGCAGCTTGAGGGTCTCCTACGAGCAGTACTTC. Translation: CASSLRVSYEQYF. The rearrangement joins TRBV5-1 to TRBJ2-7; D remains ambiguous. Trimming took 1 base from V and 0 from J, leaving 5 bases between them. Per the germline V gene, CDR1 is SGHRS and CDR2 is YFSETQ. The CDR3 consists of 13 residues.

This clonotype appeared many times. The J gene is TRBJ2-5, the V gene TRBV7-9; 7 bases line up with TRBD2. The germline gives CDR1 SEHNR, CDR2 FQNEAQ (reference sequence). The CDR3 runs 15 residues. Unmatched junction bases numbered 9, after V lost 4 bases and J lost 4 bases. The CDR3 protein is CASSWRGAGVETQYF. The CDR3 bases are TGTGCCAGCAGCTGGAGGGGTGCGGGAGTAGAGACCCAGTACTTC.

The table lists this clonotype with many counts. CDR3 DNA: TGCAGTGCTAGTCTCCAAGAGACCCAGTACTTC. It codes for CSASLQETQYF. The chain combines TRBV20-1 with TRBJ2-5; D call uncertain. The germline V gene has CDR1 DFQATT and CDR2 SNEGSKA (reference sequence). The CDR3 length is 11 residues. The ends were cut back, 3 bases at V and 1 base at J, with 3 bases in the middle.

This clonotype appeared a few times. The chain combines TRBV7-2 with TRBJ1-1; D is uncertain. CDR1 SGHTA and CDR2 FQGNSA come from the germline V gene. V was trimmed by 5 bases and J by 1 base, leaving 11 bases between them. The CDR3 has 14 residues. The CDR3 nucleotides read TGTGCCAGCAGCCTACACATGGCGAACACTGAAGCTTTCTTT. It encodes CASSLHMANTEAFF.

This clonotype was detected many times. The CDR3 loop reads CASTLGSGGEQFF. CDR3 DNA: TGTGCCAGCACTCTCGGGTCGGGGGGCGAGCAGTTCTTC. The chain joins TRBV12-3 or TRBV12-4 to TRBJ2-1, with D possibly matching TRBD2 (7 bases). V lost 7 bases to trimming and J lost 10 bases, with 17 bases between them. The CDR3 is 13 amino acids.

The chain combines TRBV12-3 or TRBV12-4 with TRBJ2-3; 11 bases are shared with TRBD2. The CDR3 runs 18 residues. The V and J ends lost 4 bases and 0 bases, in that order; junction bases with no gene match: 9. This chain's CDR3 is CASSSRMTSGTSTDTQYF. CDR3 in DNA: TGTGCCAGCAGTTCCAGGATGACTAGCGGGACTAGCACAGATACGCAGTATTTT.

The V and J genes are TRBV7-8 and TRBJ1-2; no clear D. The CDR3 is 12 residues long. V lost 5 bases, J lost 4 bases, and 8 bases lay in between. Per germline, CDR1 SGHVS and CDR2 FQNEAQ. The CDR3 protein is CASSQRSYGYTF. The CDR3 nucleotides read TGTGCCAGCAGCCAACGCAGCTATGGCTACACCTTC. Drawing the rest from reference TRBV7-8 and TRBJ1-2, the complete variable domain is GAGVSQSPRYKVAKRGQDVALRCDPISGHVSLFWYQQALGQGPEFLTYFQNEAQLDKSGLPSDRFFAERPEGSVSTLKIQRTQQEDSAVYLCASSQRSYGYTFGSGTRLTVV.

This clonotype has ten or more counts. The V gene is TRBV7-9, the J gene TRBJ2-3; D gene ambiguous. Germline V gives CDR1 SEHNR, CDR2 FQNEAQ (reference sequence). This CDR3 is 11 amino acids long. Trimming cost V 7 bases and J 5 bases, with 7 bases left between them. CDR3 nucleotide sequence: TGTGCCAGCACCGCTAGAGATACGCAGTATTTT. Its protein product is CASTARDTQYF. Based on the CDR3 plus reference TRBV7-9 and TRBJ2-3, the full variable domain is DTGVSQNPRHKITKRGQNVTFRCDPISEHNRLYWYRQTLGQGPEFLTYFQNEAQLEKSRLLSDRFSAERPKGSFSTLEIQRTEQGDSAMYLCASTARDTQYFGPGTRLTVL.

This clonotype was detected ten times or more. CDR3 protein: CASSLLLEQAFF. The CDR3 DNA follows: TGTGCCAGCAGCTTACTCCTAGAACAAGCTTTCTTT. This chain links TRBV7-9 with TRBJ1-1; D is undetermined. CDR1 and CDR2 (germline): SEHNR, FQNEAQ (reference sequence). The CDR3 is made up of 12 amino acids. The V gene lost 2 bases and the J gene lost 9 bases, with 10 bases spanning the gap. Using reference TRBV7-9 and TRBJ1-1 for the parts outside the CDR3, the full variable domain is DTGVSQNPRHKITKRGQNVTFRCDPISEHNRLYWYRQTLGQGPEFLTYFQNEAQLEKSRLLSDRFSAERPKGSFSTLEIQRTEQGDSAMYLCASSLLLEQAFFGQGTRLTVV.

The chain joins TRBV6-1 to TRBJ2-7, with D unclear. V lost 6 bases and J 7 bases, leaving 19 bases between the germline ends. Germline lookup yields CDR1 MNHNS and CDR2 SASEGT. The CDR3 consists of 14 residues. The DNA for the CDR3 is TGTGCCAGCAGCAACACCGGGCCAAAGGGAGAGCAGTACTTC. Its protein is CASSNTGPKGEQYF.

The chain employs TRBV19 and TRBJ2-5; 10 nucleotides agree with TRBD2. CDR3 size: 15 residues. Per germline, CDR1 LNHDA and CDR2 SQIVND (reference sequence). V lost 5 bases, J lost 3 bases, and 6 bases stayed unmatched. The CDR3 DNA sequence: TGTGCCAGTAGTGAGACTAGCGGGTCTAAAGAGACCCAGTACTTC. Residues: CASSETSGSKETQYF.

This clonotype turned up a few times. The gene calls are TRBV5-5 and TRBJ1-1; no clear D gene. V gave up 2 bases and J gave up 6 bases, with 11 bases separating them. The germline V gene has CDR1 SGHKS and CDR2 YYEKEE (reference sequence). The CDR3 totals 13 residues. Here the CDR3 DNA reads TGTGCCAGCAGCTTCCGGTCCGGGGCTGAAGCTTTCTTT. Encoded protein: CASSFRSGAEAFF.

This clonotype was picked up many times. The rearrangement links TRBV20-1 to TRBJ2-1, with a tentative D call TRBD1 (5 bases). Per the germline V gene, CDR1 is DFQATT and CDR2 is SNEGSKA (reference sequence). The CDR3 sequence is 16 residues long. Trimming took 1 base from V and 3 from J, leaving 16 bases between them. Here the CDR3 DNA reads TGCAGTGCTAGAGCCCCGGAGATAGGGGTCTACAATGAGCAGTTCTTC. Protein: CSARAPEIGVYNEQFF.

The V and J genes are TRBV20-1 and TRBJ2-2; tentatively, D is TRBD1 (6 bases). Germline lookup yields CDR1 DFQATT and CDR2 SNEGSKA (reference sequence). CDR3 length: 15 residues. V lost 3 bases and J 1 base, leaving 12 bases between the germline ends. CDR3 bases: TGCAGTGCTAGTATGGCCAGGGGGAACACCGGGGAGCTGTTTTTT. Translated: CSASMARGNTGELFF.

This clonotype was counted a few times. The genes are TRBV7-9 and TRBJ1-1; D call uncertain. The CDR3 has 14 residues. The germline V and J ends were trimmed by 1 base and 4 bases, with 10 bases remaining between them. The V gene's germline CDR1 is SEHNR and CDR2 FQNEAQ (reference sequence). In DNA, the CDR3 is TGTGCCAGCAGCTTAGGCCAGCTTGGCACTGAAGCTTTCTTT. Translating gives CASSLGQLGTEAFF.

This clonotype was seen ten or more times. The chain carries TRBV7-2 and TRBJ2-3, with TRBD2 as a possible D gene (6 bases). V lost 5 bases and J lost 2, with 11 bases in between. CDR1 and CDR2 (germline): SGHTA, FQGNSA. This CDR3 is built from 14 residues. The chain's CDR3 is CASSGDFYTDTQYF. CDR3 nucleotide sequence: TGTGCCAGCAGCGGGGACTTCTACACAGATACGCAGTATTTT.

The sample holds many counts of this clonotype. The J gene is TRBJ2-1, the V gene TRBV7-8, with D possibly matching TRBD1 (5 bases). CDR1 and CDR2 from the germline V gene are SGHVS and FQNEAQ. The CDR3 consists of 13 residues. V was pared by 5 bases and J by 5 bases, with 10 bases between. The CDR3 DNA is TGTGCCAGCAGCCCCACCAGGGACAATGAGCAGTTCTTC. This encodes CASSPTRDNEQFF.

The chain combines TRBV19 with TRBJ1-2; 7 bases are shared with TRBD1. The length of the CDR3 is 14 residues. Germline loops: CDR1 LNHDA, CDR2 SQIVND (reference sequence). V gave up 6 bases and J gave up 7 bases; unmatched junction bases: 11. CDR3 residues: CASRRSDRAAGYTF. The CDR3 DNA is TGTGCCAGTAGGAGGAGCGACAGGGCGGCTGGCTACACCTTC.

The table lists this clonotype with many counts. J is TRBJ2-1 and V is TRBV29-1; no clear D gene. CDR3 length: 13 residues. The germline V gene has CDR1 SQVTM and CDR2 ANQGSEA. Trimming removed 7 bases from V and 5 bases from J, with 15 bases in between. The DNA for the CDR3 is TGCAGCGGCAAGCCGTCTCTAAACAATGAGCAGTTCTTC. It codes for CSGKPSLNNEQFF.

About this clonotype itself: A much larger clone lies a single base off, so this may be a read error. CDR3 DNA: TGCAGCGCCCGACTGGGGAGGGCAACGGTAAACACTGAGCAGTTCTTC. Translated: CSARLGRATVNTEQFF. V usage is TRBV29-1 and J usage is TRBJ2-1; TRBD2 matches at 7 bases. This CDR3 region has 16 residues. Germline V gene lookup returns CDR1 SQVTM and CDR2 ANQGSEA. V gave up 7 bases and J gave up 9 bases; unmatched junction bases: 21.

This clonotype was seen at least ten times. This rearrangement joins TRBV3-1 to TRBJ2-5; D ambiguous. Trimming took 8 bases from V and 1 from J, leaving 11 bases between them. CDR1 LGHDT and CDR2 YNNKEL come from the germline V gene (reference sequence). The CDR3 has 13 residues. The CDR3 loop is CASQIRPQETQYF. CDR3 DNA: TGTGCCAGCCAGATCAGGCCCCAAGAGACCCAGTACTTC.